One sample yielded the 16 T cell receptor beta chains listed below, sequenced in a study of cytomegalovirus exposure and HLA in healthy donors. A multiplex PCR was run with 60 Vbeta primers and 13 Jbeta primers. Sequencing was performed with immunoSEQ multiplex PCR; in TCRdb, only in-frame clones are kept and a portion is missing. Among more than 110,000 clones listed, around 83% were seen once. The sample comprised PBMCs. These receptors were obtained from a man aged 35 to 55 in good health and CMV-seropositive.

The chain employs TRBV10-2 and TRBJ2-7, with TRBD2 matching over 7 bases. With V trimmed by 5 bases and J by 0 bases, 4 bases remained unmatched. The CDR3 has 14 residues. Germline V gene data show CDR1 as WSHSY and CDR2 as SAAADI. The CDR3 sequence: CASSLAESSYEQYF. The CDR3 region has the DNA TGCGCCAGCAGTCTAGCGGAGAGCTCCTACGAGCAGTACTTC.

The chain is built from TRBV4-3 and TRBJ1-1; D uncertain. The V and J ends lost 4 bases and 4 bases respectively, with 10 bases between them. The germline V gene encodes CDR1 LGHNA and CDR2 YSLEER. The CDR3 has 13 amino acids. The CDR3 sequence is CASSPGRGTEAFF. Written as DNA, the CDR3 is TGCGCCAGCAGCCCTGGTCGCGGCACTGAAGCTTTCTTT.

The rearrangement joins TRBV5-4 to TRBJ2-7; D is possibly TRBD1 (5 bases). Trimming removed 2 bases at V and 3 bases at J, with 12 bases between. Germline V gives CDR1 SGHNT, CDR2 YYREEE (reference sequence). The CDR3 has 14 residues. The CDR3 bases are TGTGCCAGCAGCTTCGACAGCAACTTCTACGAGCAGTACTTC. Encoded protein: CASSFDSNFYEQYF.

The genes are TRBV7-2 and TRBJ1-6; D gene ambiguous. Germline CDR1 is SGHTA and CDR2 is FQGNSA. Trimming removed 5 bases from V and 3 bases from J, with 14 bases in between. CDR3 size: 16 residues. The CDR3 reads CASSPRWANYNSPLHF. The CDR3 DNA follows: TGTGCCAGCAGCCCCCGATGGGCTAACTATAATTCACCCCTCCACTTT.

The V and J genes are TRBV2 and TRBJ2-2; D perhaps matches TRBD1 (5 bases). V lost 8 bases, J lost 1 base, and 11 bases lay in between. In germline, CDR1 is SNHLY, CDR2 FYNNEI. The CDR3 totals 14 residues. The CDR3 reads CASLQGLNTGELFF. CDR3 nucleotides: TGTGCCAGCCTTCAGGGTCTGAACACCGGGGAGCTGTTTTTT.

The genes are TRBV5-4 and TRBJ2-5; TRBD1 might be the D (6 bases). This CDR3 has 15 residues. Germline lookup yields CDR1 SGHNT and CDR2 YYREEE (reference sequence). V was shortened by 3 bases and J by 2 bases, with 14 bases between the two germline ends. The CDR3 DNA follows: TGTGCCAGCAGCTCCTACAGGGTAGGGCAAGAGACCCAGTACTTC. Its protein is CASSSYRVGQETQYF.

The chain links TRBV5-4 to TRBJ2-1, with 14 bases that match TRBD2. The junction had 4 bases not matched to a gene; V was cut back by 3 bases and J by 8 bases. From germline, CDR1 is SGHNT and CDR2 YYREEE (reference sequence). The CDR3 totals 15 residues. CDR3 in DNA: TGTGCCAGCAGCTCTAGACTAGCGGGAGGGGATGAGCAGTTCTTC. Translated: CASSSRLAGGDEQFF.

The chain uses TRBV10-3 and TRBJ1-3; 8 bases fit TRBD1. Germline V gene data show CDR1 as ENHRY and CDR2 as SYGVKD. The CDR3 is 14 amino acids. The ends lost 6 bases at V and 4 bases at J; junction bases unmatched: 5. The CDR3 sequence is CAIRPDRGGNTIYF. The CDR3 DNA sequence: TGTGCCATCAGACCAGACAGGGGAGGAAACACCATATATTTT.

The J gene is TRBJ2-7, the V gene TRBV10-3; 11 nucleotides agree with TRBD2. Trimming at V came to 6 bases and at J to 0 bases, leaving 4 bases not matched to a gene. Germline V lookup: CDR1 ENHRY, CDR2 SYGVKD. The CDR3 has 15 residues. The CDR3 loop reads CAIRGTSGTSYEQYF. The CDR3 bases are TGTGCCATCAGAGGGACTAGCGGTACCTCCTACGAGCAGTACTTC.

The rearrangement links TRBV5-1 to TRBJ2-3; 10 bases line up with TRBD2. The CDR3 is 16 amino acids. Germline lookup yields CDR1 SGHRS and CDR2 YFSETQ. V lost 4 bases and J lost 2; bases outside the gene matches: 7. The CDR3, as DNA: TGCGCCAGCAGCATTGGGACTAGCGCCCACACAGATACGCAGTATTTT. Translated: CASSIGTSAHTDTQYF. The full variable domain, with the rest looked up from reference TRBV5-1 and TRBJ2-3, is KAGVTQTPRYLIKTRGQQVTLSCSPISGHRSVSWYQQTPGQGLQFLFEYFSETQRNKGNFPGRFSGRQFSNSRSEMNVSTLELGDSALYLCASSIGTSAHTDTQYFGPGTRLTVL.

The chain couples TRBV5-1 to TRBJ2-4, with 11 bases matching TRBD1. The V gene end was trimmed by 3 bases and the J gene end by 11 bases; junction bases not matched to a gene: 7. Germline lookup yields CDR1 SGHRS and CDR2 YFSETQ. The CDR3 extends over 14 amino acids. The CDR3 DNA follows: TGCGCCAGCAGCTATGGACAGGGGGCAGACGTTCAGTACTTC. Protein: CASSYGQGADVQYF. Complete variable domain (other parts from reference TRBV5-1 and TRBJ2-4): KAGVTQTPRYLIKTRGQQVTLSCSPISGHRSVSWYQQTPGQGLQFLFEYFSETQRNKGNFPGRFSGRQFSNSRSEMNVSTLELGDSALYLCASSYGQGADVQYFGAGTRLSVL.

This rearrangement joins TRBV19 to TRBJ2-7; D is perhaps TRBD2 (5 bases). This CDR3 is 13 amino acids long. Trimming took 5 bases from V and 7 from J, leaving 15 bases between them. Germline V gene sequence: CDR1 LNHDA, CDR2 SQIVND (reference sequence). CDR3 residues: CASSAGPRAEQYF. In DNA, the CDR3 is TGTGCCAGTAGTGCTGGACCGAGGGCGGAGCAGTACTTC.

As DNA, the CDR3 is TGTGCCAGCAGTTTATTACGGGACAGGGAGTGGGTGAGCACAGATACGCAGTATTTT. It is translated as CASSLLRDREWVSTDTQYF. The chain recombines TRBV27 with TRBJ2-3; 9 bases align to TRBD1. V dropped 1 base and J dropped 0; count of bases not matched to a gene: 11. The CDR3 is made up of 19 amino acids. The germline gives CDR1 MNHEY, CDR2 SMNVEV (reference sequence).

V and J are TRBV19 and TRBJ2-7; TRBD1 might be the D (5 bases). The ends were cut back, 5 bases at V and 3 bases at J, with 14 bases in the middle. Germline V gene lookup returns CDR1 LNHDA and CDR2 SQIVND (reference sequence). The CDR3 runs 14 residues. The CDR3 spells CASSPNQGNYEQYF. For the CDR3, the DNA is TGTGCCAGTAGTCCTAACCAGGGCAACTACGAGCAGTACTTC.

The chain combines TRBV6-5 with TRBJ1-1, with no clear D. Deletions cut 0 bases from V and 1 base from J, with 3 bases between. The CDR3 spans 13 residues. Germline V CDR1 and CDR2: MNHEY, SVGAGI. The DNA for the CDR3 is TGTGCCAGCAGTTACTCGAGGAACACTGAAGCTTTCTTT. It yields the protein CASSYSRNTEAFF.

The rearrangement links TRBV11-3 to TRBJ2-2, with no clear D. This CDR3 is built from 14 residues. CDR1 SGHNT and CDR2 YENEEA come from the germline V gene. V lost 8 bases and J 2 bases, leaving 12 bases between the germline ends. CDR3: CASAPGVNTGELFF. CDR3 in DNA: TGTGCCAGCGCGCCAGGTGTTAACACCGGGGAGCTGTTTTTT.